This T cell receptor beta chain was identified during a study of identical twins. Germline values: CDR1 LNHDA, CDR2 SQIVND (reference sequence). CDR3 length: 17 amino acids. V lost 0 bases to trimming and J lost 2 bases; unmatched junction nucleotides: 2. cDNA carried unique molecular identifiers, and a universal primer site was added by template switching. In TCRdb, the 5' RACE reads were re-called with MiXCR into one record per CDR3 protein. The data contain 550,000 to 700,000 distinct CDR3 sequences, approximately 10% of them singletons. Comments on this clonotype: Its specificity is unknown.

Findings and limits, study-wide: Invariant cells of the MAIT and iNKT types might have partly distorted the zero-insertion analyses.

The same sample was also studied in work on yellow fever vaccine responses in identical twins.

The sequenced material came from PBMCs. V is TRBV19 and J is TRBJ2-1; TRBD2 aligns across 12 bases. This receptor was obtained from a woman aged 18-35 years in good health. This chain's CDR3 is CASSIDRLAGAYNEQFF. In DNA, the CDR3 is TGTGCCAGTAGTATAGACCGACTAGCGGGAGCCTACAATGAGCAGTTCTTC.